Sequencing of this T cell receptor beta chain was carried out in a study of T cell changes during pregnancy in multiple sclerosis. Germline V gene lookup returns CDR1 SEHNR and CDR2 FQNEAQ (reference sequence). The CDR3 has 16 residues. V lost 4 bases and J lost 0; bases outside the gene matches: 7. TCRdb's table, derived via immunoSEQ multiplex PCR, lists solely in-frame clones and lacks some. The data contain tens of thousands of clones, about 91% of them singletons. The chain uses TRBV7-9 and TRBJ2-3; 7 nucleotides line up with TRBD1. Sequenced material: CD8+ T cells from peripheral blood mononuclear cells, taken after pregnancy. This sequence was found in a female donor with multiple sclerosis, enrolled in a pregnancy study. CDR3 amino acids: CASSSQGSTSTDTQYF. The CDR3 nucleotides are TGTGCCAGCAGCTCACAGGGGTCAACTAGCACAGATACGCAGTATTTT. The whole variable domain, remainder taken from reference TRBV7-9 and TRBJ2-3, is DTGVSQNPRHKITKRGQNVTFRCDPISEHNRLYWYRQTLGQGPEFLTYFQNEAQLEKSRLLSDRFSAERPKGSFSTLEIQRTEQGDSAMYLCASSSQGSTSTDTQYFGPGTRLTVL.